This T cell receptor (beta chain) is drawn from a study of blood T cell repertoires in COVID-19. For the study at large: In each case, the material was cDNA or gDNA derived from T cells, B-cell-depleted T cells, or PBMCs.

Either two negative PCRs, clearance, or symptom resolution qualified Cohort 3 donors as recovered. The authors' processing: Using reference gene primer amplification, nucleated cell counts were estimated. Clones were sequenced by immunoSEQ multiplex PCR, and TCRdb holds only the in-frame ones, with some missing. That table supplies the V and J calls and clone size; D and trimming were determined from the DNA. This sample has roughly 250,000 clones, with approximately 90% found just once. Germline CDR1 reads MNHEY; CDR2 reads SVGAGI. The CDR3 has 16 amino acids. Trimming removed 2 bases from V and 4 bases from J; junction bases left unmatched: 8.

Sequencing was done on a sample of PBMCs or T cells enriched from blood (not recorded which). This clonotype was sampled from a man aged 40-55 years who had recovered from COVID-19. V gene TRBV6-5 combines with J gene TRBJ2-1; 7 nucleotides align to TRBD2. This chain's CDR3 is CASSYRLSGAYNEQFF. In nucleotides, the CDR3 is TGTGCCAGCAGTTACAGGTTAAGCGGGGCTTACAATGAGCAGTTCTTC.